Listed here are 8 T cell receptor beta chains from one sample, sequenced in a study of CXCR3-negative and CXCR3-positive naive CD8 T cells. Via 5' RACE with UMI labels, TRB cDNA libraries were prepared. Reanalyzing the 5' RACE reads, TCRdb keeps one entry per CDR3 protein, without DNA. Its clone listing holds tens of thousands of distinct CDR3 sequences. Sequencing was performed on naive CXCR3- CD8+ T cells from blood. This sample's subset: CD45RO-CCR7+CD27+CD95- naive CD8+ T cells lacking CXCR3 (TNR3-). The receptors were gathered from a human donor in good health. Some clones in this sample may be carry-over from other donors' samples.

The chain combines TRBV29-1 with TRBJ2-7; without DNA, the TCRdb call of TRBD1 cannot be checked. CDR3 length equals 11 residues. The V gene's germline CDR1 is SQVTM and CDR2 ANQGSEA. The CDR3 is CSGQGAHEQYF.

The chain joins TRBV5-1 to TRBJ2-7; lacking DNA, the TRBD1 call made by TCRdb goes unchecked. The CDR3 runs 16 residues. From germline, CDR1 is SGHRS and CDR2 YFSETQ. CDR3 loop: CASSPFEGGEAYEQYF.

The chain recombines TRBV27 with TRBJ2-1; the TRBD2 assignment by TCRdb is unverifiable without DNA. The CDR3 spans 16 residues. Germline V lookup: CDR1 MNHEY, CDR2 SMNVEV (reference sequence). CDR3 sequence: CASSPTSGGSYNEQFF.

The chain joins TRBV15 to TRBJ2-7; no DNA is available, so the TRBD1 call from TCRdb remains unchecked. CDR1 LNHNV and CDR2 YYDKDF come from the germline V gene (reference sequence). The CDR3 has 14 residues. The chain's CDR3 is CATSRGQGANEQYF.

The CDR3 sequence is CASSLSSGGEQYF. The chain combines TRBV25-1 with TRBJ2-7; TCRdb indicates TRBD2, and absent DNA this call remains unverified. The CDR3 totals 13 residues. Germline CDR1 reads MGHDK; CDR2 reads SYGVNS.

This CDR3 is CASSEMASDTEAFF. The V and J genes are TRBV6-4 and TRBJ1-1. CDR1 MRHNA and CDR2 SNTAGT come from the germline V gene. There are 14 residues in the CDR3.

The chain joins TRBV7-6 to TRBJ2-2; the D call from TCRdb, TRBD1, cannot be confirmed without DNA. The CDR3 runs to 15 residues. Germline lookup yields CDR1 SGHVS and CDR2 FNYEAQ. CDR3 amino acids: CASSADRDYTGELFF. Full variable domain (rest looked up from reference TRBV7-6 and TRBJ2-2): GAGVSQSPRYKVTKRGQDVALRCDPISGHVSLYWYRQALGQGPEFLTYFNYEAQQDKSGLPNDRFSAERPEGSISTLTIQRTEQRDSAMYRCASSADRDYTGELFFGEGSRLTVL.

The chain joins TRBV5-1 to TRBJ2-1; TCRdb's assignment of TRBD2 cannot be checked, as there is no DNA. The CDR3 loop spans 17 amino acids. CDR1 is SGHRS and CDR2 is YFSETQ in the germline V gene. CDR3 amino acids: CASSTGLAGRGINEQFF.